This T cell receptor beta chain came from a study of T cells in Graves' hyperthyroidism and ophthalmopathy. Study as a whole: Peripheral blood was secured at the point of initial diagnosis, before any treatment.

The CDR3 is made up of 14 amino acids. Trimming shortened V by 6 bases and J by 0 bases, and 14 bases separated the two germline ends. Germline CDR1 DFQATT, CDR2 SNEGSKA (reference sequence). Stable hyperthyroidism: no ophthalmopathy progression over 18 months of follow-up. A roughly 9.1 ml volume of fresh peripheral blood provided the PBMCs. Study outcomes and limitations: The majority of expanded thyroid clonotypes above 0.001 also appeared in blood.

Points on this clonotype: Its antigen is not known.

The investigators amplified TCR beta CDR3 regions from RNA transcripts. The HTBI primer set served for first-round RT-PCR of the TCR CDR3. MiXCR, run by TCRdb on the multiplex PCR reads, gives a single entry per CDR3 protein. Of roughly 400,000 distinct CDR3 sequences listed, 25% are singletons. The receptor was isolated from a man in his forties or fifties with Graves' hyperthyroidism. Input material: blood. This chain connects TRBV20-1 to TRBJ1-1; D is perhaps TRBD1 (5 bases). The CDR3 coding sequence is TGCAGTGCGACAGAGAGTGTTATGAACACTGAAGCTTTCTTT. This gives the protein CSATESVMNTEAFF.